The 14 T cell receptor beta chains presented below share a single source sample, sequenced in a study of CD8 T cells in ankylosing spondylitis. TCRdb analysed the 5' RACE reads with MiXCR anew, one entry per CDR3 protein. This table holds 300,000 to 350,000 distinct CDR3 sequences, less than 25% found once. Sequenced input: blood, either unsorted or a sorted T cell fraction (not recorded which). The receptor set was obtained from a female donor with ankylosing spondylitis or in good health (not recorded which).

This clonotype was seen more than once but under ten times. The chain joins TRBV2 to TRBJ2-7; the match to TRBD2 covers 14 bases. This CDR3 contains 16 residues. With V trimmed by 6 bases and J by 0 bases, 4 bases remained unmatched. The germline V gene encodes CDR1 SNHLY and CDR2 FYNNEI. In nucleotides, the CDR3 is TGTGCCAGCAGAGTCGGGACTAGCGGGAGCTCCTACGAGCAGTACTTC. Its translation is CASRVGTSGSSYEQYF.

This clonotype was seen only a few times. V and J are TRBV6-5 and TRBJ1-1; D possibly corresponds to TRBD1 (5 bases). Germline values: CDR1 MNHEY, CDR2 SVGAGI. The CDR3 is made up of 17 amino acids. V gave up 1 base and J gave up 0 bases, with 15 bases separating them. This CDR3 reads CASSYWNRRTMNTEAFF. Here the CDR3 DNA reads TGTGCCAGCAGTTACTGGAACAGGAGAACCATGAACACTGAAGCTTTCTTT.

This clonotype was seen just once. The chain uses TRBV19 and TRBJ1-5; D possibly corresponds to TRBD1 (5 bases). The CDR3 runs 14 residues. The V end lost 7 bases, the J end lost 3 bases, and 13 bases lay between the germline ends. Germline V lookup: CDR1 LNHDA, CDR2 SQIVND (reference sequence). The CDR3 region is CASNLGRANQPQHF. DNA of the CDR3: TGTGCCAGTAACCTTGGCAGGGCCAATCAGCCCCAGCATTTT.

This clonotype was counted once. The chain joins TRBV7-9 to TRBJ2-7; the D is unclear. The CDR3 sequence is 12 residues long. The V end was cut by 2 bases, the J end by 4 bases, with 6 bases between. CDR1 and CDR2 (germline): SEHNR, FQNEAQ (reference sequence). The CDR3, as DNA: TGTGCCAGCAGCTTAAATGGGTACGAGCAGTACTTC. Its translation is CASSLNGYEQYF.

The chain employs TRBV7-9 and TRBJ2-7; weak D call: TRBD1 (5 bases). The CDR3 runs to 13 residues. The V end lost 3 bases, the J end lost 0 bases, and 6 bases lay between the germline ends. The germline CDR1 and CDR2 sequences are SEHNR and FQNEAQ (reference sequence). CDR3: CASSFQGSYEQYF. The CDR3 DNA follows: TGTGCCAGCAGCTTTCAGGGCTCCTACGAGCAGTACTTC.

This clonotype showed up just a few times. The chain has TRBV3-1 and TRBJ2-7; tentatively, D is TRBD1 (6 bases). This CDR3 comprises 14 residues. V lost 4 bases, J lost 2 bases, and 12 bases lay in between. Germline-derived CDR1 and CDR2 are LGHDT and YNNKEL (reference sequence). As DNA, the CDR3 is TGTGCCAGCAGCCTGAGGCGACAGGCCTACGAGCAGTACTTC. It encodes CASSLRRQAYEQYF.

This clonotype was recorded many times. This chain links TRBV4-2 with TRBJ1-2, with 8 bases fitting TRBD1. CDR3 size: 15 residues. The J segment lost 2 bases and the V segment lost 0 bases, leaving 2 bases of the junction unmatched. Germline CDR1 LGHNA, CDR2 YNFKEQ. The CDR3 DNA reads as TGTGCCAGCAGCCAAGATCGGACAGGGAACTATGGCTACACCTTC. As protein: CASSQDRTGNYGYTF.

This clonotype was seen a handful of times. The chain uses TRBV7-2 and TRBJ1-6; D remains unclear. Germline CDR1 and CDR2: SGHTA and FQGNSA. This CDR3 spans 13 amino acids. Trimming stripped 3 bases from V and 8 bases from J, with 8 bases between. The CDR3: CASSFLRDSPLHF. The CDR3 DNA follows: TGTGCCAGCAGCTTCTTGAGGGATTCACCCCTCCACTTT.

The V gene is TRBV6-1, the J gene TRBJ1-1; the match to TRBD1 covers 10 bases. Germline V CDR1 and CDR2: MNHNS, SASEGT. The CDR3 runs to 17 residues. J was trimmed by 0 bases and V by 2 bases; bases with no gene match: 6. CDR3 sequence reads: CASSEPTGGRMNTEAFF. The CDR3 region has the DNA TGTGCCAGCAGTGAACCGACAGGGGGCCGTATGAACACTGAAGCTTTCTTT.

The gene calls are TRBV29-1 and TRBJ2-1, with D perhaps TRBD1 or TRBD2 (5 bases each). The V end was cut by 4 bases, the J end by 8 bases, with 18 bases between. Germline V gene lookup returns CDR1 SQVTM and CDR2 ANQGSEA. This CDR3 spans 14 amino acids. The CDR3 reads CSVVRDLGTHEQFF. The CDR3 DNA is TGCAGCGTTGTTAGGGACCTGGGGACCCATGAGCAGTTCTTC.

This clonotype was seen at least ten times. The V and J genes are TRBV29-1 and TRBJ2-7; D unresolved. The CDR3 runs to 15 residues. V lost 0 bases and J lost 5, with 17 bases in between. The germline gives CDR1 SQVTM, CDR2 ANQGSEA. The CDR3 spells CSVEEGKGGSHEQYF. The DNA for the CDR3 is TGCAGCGTTGAAGAAGGCAAGGGCGGTTCCCACGAGCAGTACTTC.

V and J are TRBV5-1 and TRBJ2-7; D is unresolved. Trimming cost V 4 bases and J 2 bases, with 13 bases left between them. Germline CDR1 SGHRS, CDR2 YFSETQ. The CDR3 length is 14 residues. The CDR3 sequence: CASSKTDPPYEQYF. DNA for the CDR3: TGCGCCAGCAGCAAAACCGACCCCCCCTACGAGCAGTACTTC.

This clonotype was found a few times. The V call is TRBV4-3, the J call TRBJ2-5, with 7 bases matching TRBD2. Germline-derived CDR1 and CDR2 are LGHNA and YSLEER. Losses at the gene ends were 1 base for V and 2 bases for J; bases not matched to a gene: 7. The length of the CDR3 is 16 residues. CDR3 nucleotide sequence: TGCGCCAGCAGCCAAGGGGGAGGGTGGGGACAAGAGACCCAGTACTTC. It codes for CASSQGGGWGQETQYF.

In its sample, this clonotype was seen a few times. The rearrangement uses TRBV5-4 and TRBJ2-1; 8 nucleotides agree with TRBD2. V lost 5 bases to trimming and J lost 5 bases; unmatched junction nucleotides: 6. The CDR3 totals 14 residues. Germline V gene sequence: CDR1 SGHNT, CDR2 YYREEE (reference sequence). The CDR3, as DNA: TGTGCCAGCAGACAGCGGGAGAATAACAATGAGCAGTTCTTC. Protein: CASRQRENNNEQFF.